Listed here are 15 T cell receptor beta chains from one sample, sequenced in a study of T cells in Graves' hyperthyroidism and ophthalmopathy. The CDR3 regions of TCR beta were amplified from RNA transcripts. HTBI primers were the set used in a first-round RT-PCR of the TCR CDR3. One entry per CDR3 protein, called by TCRdb with MiXCR from the multiplex PCR reads. The table lists 370,000 or so distinct CDR3 sequences, 15% to 18% of them singletons. The sequenced material came from blood. These receptors all come from a woman younger than 35 with Graves' hyperthyroidism that later progressed to Graves' ophthalmopathy.

The table lists this clonotype with a few counts. This chain's CDR3 is CASSSKSMNTEAFF. CDR3 DNA: TGTGCCAGCAGTAGTAAGAGCATGAACACTGAAGCTTTCTTT. V is TRBV12-3 or TRBV12-4 and J is TRBJ1-1; D is unclear. The CDR3 contains 14 residues. V dropped 5 bases and J dropped 0 bases, with 10 bases sitting between them.

The table lists this clonotype with a few counts. The chain combines TRBV9 with TRBJ2-6, with a possible D match to TRBD1 (6 bases). This CDR3 spans 17 amino acids. The germline gives CDR1 SGDLS, CDR2 YYNGEE. Trimming pared 3 bases from V and 2 bases from J, leaving 15 bases between. CDR3: CASSGGYRAAGANVLTF. CDR3 DNA sequence: TGTGCCAGCAGCGGGGGGTACAGGGCCGCTGGGGCCAACGTCCTGACTTTC.

Ten or more counts support this clonotype. The chain combines TRBV10-2 with TRBJ2-7; D tentatively reads TRBD1 or TRBD2 (6 bases each). V lost 7 bases to trimming and J lost 3 bases, with 25 bases between them. The CDR3 is made up of 17 amino acids. In germline, CDR1 is WSHSY, CDR2 SAAADI. The CDR3 sequence is CASKEDRPLGTDYEQYF. As DNA, the CDR3 is TGCGCCAGCAAGGAGGACAGACCCCTGGGGACTGACTACGAGCAGTACTTC.

This clonotype was seen ten or more times. J is TRBJ2-1 and V is TRBV5-1; D possibly corresponds to TRBD2 (5 bases). Germline CDR1 reads SGHRS; CDR2 reads YFSETQ. The CDR3 spans 17 residues. Trimming left V 0 bases short and J 0 bases short, with 13 bases between. The CDR3 region has the DNA TGCGCCAGCAGCTTGGAAGCAGCGGTGAGCTCCTACAATGAGCAGTTCTTC. Protein sequence: CASSLEAAVSSYNEQFF.

Ten or more counts support this clonotype. The chain joins TRBV6-1 to TRBJ2-1; 8 bases map to TRBD2. V shed 6 bases, J shed 9 bases, and the junction held 22 bases outside the gene matches. Germline V gene sequence: CDR1 MNHNS, CDR2 SASEGT. This CDR3 has 18 amino acids. In DNA form, the CDR3 reads TGTGCCAGCAGACATTTTCCCGTGCACGGGGCGGGGGGCACTGAGCAGTTCTTC. Its translation is CASRHFPVHGAGGTEQFF.

This clonotype was observed at least ten times. The V gene is TRBV20-1, the J gene TRBJ2-7; D might be TRBD2 (7 bases). V lost 1 base, J lost 3 bases, and 16 bases lay in between. The CDR3 is 15 residues long. Germline CDR1 reads DFQATT; CDR2 reads SNEGSKA (reference sequence). This CDR3 reads CSARASGGPGYEQYF. The CDR3 DNA reads as TGCAGTGCTAGAGCCTCGGGGGGCCCCGGCTACGAGCAGTACTTC.

This clonotype was counted only a few times. This rearrangement joins TRBV20-1 to TRBJ2-7, with TRBD1 matching 7 bases. J gave up 2 bases and V 3 bases, and 4 bases lay outside the gene matches. Germline V gives CDR1 DFQATT, CDR2 SNEGSKA (reference sequence). The CDR3 loop spans 13 amino acids. The CDR3 DNA sequence: TGCAGTGCTAGGGGACAGATAACCTACGAGCAGTACTTC. Residues: CSARGQITYEQYF.

This clonotype was seen at least ten times. J is TRBJ2-1 and V is TRBV12-3 or TRBV12-4; possibly TRBD2 for D (5 bases). The CDR3 covers 14 residues. With 7 bases removed from V and 1 base from J, the gap between germline ends came to 11 bases. CDR3 loop: CASMEDFSYNEQFF. The CDR3 DNA sequence: TGTGCCAGCATGGAGGATTTTTCCTACAATGAGCAGTTCTTC.

The V call is TRBV24-1, the J call TRBJ1-5; 8 nucleotides align to TRBD1. Germline V CDR1 and CDR2: KGHDR, SFDVKD. The CDR3 runs to 16 residues. V was pared by 5 bases and J by 3 bases, with 8 bases of the junction left unmatched. CDR3 in DNA: TGTGCCACCAGTGGGGGCGGACAGGGTGACAATCAGCCCCAGCATTTT. This translates into CATSGGGQGDNQPQHF.

V and J are TRBV7-9 and TRBJ1-4, with a possible D match to TRBD1 (5 bases). The CDR3 is 15 residues long. CDR1 SEHNR and CDR2 FQNEAQ come from the germline V gene (reference sequence). V gave up 4 bases and J gave up 0 bases, with 9 bases separating them. The CDR3 spells CASSWGSPTNEKLFF. The CDR3 DNA sequence: TGTGCCAGCAGCTGGGGGTCCCCAACTAATGAAAAACTGTTTTTT.

This clonotype was detected a few times. The rearrangement links TRBV2 to TRBJ2-1; 14 bases match TRBD2. CDR3 length: 14 amino acids. V lost 6 bases to trimming and J lost 6 bases; unmatched junction nucleotides: 1. Germline CDR1 and CDR2: SNHLY and FYNNEI. CDR3 sequence reads: CASRGTSGSNEQFF. In DNA form, the CDR3 reads TGTGCCAGCAGGGGGACTAGCGGGAGCAATGAGCAGTTCTTC.

The rearrangement joins TRBV6-1 to TRBJ2-7; D is perhaps TRBD1 (6 bases). V lost 0 bases and J 0 bases, leaving 6 bases between the germline ends. The CDR3 is 14 amino acids. Per germline, CDR1 MNHNS and CDR2 SASEGT. CDR3 in DNA: TGTGCCAGCAGTGAAGCGACAGGCTCCTACGAGCAGTACTTC. It codes for CASSEATGSYEQYF.

This clonotype was picked up many times. This chain uses TRBV12-3 or TRBV12-4 with TRBJ2-4, with 8 bases aligning to TRBD1. V gave up 3 bases and J gave up 8 bases; unmatched junction bases: 3. This CDR3 spans 13 amino acids. DNA for the CDR3: TGTGCCAGCAGTTTTCAGGGGGCGGACATTCAGTACTTC. Its translation is CASSFQGADIQYF.

This clonotype was recorded many times. The gene calls are TRBV6-2 or TRBV6-3 and TRBJ2-1, with a tentative D call TRBD2 (6 bases). Per the germline V gene, CDR1 is MNHEY and CDR2 is SVGEGT. The length of the CDR3 is 16 residues. The V end lost 5 bases, the J end lost 0 bases, and 14 bases lay between the germline ends. Here the CDR3 DNA reads TGTGCCAGCAGTGGCGGACTATTCAGCTCCTACAATGAGCAGTTCTTC. It codes for CASSGGLFSSYNEQFF.

This clonotype was counted many times. The chain links TRBV15 to TRBJ2-2, with 11 positions matching TRBD2. The ends lost 0 bases at V and 1 base at J; junction bases unmatched: 1. Looked up from germline, CDR1 is LNHNV and CDR2 is YYDKDF (reference sequence). This CDR3 has 17 amino acids. In DNA, the CDR3 is TGTGCCACCAGCAGAGATGGACTAGCGGGGAACACCGGGGAGCTGTTTTTT. Translation: CATSRDGLAGNTGELFF.